The 23 T cell receptor beta chains reported below all come from one sample, sequenced in a study of post-analysis software for immune sequencing data (dated by TCRdb to the mid-2010s). Results and caveats for the whole study, not just this receptor: Patients showed significantly higher frequencies than controls for several TRBV segments, among them TRBV5-6, TRBV5-1 and TRBV20-1.

Which antigens these TCRs recognize remains unknown. The library was obtained by PCR. The reads were generated on an Illumina HiSeq 2500. To reduce PCR and sequencing biases, unique molecular identifiers were incorporated into the TCR beta cDNA libraries. In TCRdb, the public reads were trimmed at Q25 with fastp and aligned with MiXCR, with productive beta chains retained. CDR3 protein sequences are deduplicated, and each keeps its most common genes and DNA. For this sample the table gives roughly 700,000 distinct CDR3 sequences, of which 30% were detected only once. Around 0.6% of the sample goes to the ten largest clones. Sequenced: blood. Source of these receptors: a girl aged 5 to 17 with multiple sclerosis.

In regard to this clonotype: Being one base from a much bigger clone, this may be a read error. This rearrangement joins TRBV5-5 to TRBJ2-5; 8 bases are shared with TRBD1. Looked up from germline, CDR1 is SGHKS and CDR2 is YYEKEE (reference sequence). This CDR3 has 14 amino acids. Written as DNA, the CDR3 is TGTGCCGGCAGCTCTACTGGACAGGGAAAGACCCAGTACTTC. Encoded protein: CAGSSTGQGKTQYF.

This clonotype was counted a few times. The chain recombines TRBV5-1 with TRBJ1-1, with 8 positions matching TRBD1. The germline gives CDR1 SGHRS, CDR2 YFSETQ. This CDR3 region has 15 residues. The junction had 7 bases not matched to a gene; V was cut back by 1 base and J by 5 bases. The CDR3, as DNA: TGCGCCAGCAGCTTGCTCCAGGGGGCTTTGACTGAAGCTTTCTTT. It specifies CASSLLQGALTEAFF.

This sequence joins TRBV6-5 and TRBJ2-1; D unresolved. The CDR3 has 16 residues. V lost 0 bases and J lost 0, with 9 bases in between. In germline, CDR1 is MNHEY, CDR2 SVGAGI. This CDR3 is CASSYSEPSSYNEQFF. The CDR3, as DNA: TGTGCCAGCAGTTACTCGGAGCCTAGCTCCTACAATGAGCAGTTCTTC.

The rearrangement uses TRBV28 and TRBJ2-7, with 9 bases that match TRBD1. This CDR3 is 15 amino acids long. Germline CDR1 and CDR2: MDHEN and SYDVKM. Trimming took 6 bases from V and 10 from J; bases not matched to a gene: 16. CDR3 protein: CASSLNPGTGSAQYF. CDR3 DNA sequence: TGTGCCAGCAGCCTAAACCCCGGGACAGGGAGTGCCCAGTACTTC.

This clonotype turned up a few times. The rearrangement uses TRBV18 and TRBJ2-3, with D possibly matching TRBD2 (5 bases). Looked up from germline, CDR1 is KGHSH and CDR2 is LQKENI. The germline V and J ends were trimmed by 2 bases and 1 base, with 10 bases remaining between them. The CDR3 spans 15 residues. CDR3 protein: CASSPFVGGTDTQYF. The CDR3 DNA sequence: TGTGCCAGCTCACCATTTGTCGGGGGCACAGATACGCAGTATTTT.

The chain joins TRBV11-2 to TRBJ1-1; 8 nucleotides align to TRBD1. The CDR3 is 20 amino acids. Unmatched junction bases numbered 17, after V lost 2 bases and J lost 0 bases. The germline gives CDR1 SGHAT, CDR2 FQNNGV. CDR3 amino acids: CASSLKIHGTGDPMNTEAFF. The CDR3 nucleotides are TGTGCCAGCAGCTTAAAGATTCATGGGACAGGAGACCCCATGAACACTGAAGCTTTCTTT. Combining the CDR3 with reference TRBV11-2 and TRBJ1-1 gives the whole variable domain EAGVAQSPRYKIIEKRQSVAFWCNPISGHATLYWYQQILGQGPKLLIQFQNNGVVDDSQLPKDRFSAERLKGVDSTLKIQPAKLEDSAVYLCASSLKIHGTGDPMNTEAFFGQGTRLTVV.

V and J are TRBV29-1 and TRBJ1-2, with a possible D match to TRBD1 (6 bases). Germline CDR1 and CDR2: SQVTM and ANQGSEA. The CDR3 totals 14 residues. V lost 1 base to trimming and J lost 4 bases, with 13 bases between them. CDR3 sequence (DNA): TGCAGCGTTGAAGGTCGGGGGGCTGGCTATGGCTACACCTTC. It yields the protein CSVEGRGAGYGYTF.

The chain links TRBV29-1 to TRBJ2-5, with 8 bases identical to TRBD2. V dropped 5 bases and J dropped 13; count of bases not matched to a gene: 15. Germline lookup yields CDR1 SQVTM and CDR2 ANQGSEA. CDR3 length equals 13 residues. CDR3 bases: TGCAGCGTTCTCCCCTCGGGTAGCGGGATTGCGTACTTC. Its protein product is CSVLPSGSGIAYF.

The rearrangement uses TRBV6-1 and TRBJ2-1; 8 bases map to TRBD1. This CDR3 has 14 residues. V lost 0 bases to trimming and J lost 12 bases; unmatched junction nucleotides: 7. Per germline, CDR1 MNHNS and CDR2 SASEGT. Here the CDR3 reads CASSEADRAGGQFF. The CDR3 DNA follows: TGTGCCAGCAGTGAAGCGGACAGGGCCGGGGGGCAGTTCTTC.

This sequence joins TRBV20-1 and TRBJ2-7; D is undetermined. Per the germline V gene, CDR1 is DFQATT and CDR2 is SNEGSKA (reference sequence). This CDR3 region has 12 residues. V was cut by 5 bases and J by 7 bases, with 15 bases left in between. The CDR3 DNA follows: TGCAGTGCTGAGACTGCCTACAATGAGCAGTACTTC. Its protein is CSAETAYNEQYF.

The chain carries TRBV7-9 and TRBJ2-4; D possibly matches TRBD1 or TRBD2 (5 bases each). The DNA end is more similar to TRBJ2-7, so the J call may be wrong. Germline CDR1 reads SEHNR; CDR2 reads FQNEAQ (reference sequence). CDR3 length equals 14 residues. This CDR3 reads CASSFRGMGDEQYF. DNA for the CDR3: TGTGCCAGCAGCTTTAGGGGAATGGGGGACGAGCAGTACTTC.

This clonotype was detected a few times. This chain links TRBV6-5 with TRBJ2-5, with D tentatively TRBD1 (5 bases). Per the germline V gene, CDR1 is MNHEY and CDR2 is SVGAGI. Trimming cost V 2 bases and J 0 bases, with 19 bases left between them. The CDR3 runs 18 residues. The CDR3 spells CASSYPPGQGSYQETQYF. In nucleotides, the CDR3 is TGTGCCAGCAGTTACCCGCCAGGGCAGGGCTCGTACCAAGAGACCCAGTACTTC.

The rearrangement links TRBV7-9 to TRBJ2-3; 10 positions match TRBD2. Germline trimming cut 4 bases from V and 4 bases from J; bases unmatched to any gene: 5. CDR1 is SEHNR and CDR2 is FQNEAQ in the germline V gene (reference sequence). CDR3 size: 15 residues. This CDR3 is CASSSSGGASDTQYF. The CDR3, as DNA: TGTGCCAGCAGCTCCAGCGGGGGGGCATCAGATACGCAGTATTTT.

This clonotype was seen a few times. The chain carries TRBV12-3 or TRBV12-4 and TRBJ2-7; 9 bases map to TRBD1. J was trimmed by 3 bases and V by 5 bases; bases with no gene match: 8. The length of the CDR3 is 15 residues. The CDR3 protein is CASSTGGAGIYEQYF. DNA of the CDR3: TGTGCCAGCAGTACAGGGGGCGCGGGAATCTACGAGCAGTACTTC.

This clonotype showed up just a few times. The chain uses TRBV7-9 and TRBJ2-1; 11 positions match TRBD2. Germline assignment: CDR1 SEHNR and CDR2 FQNEAQ (reference sequence). The CDR3 length is 15 residues. V was clipped by 4 bases and J by 6 bases; unmatched bases: 5. This chain's CDR3 is CASSYGTSGFNEQFF. CDR3 nucleotides: TGTGCCAGCAGCTACGGGACTAGCGGATTCAATGAGCAGTTCTTC.

In its sample, this clonotype was seen a few times. The chain carries TRBV12-3 or TRBV12-4 and TRBJ2-3, with 9 bases identical to TRBD1. The CDR3 is 13 residues long. J was trimmed by 9 bases and V by 4 bases; bases with no gene match: 5. The CDR3, as DNA: TGTGCCAGCAGTTCGACAGGGGGTTGGACGCAGTATTTT. It translates to CASSSTGGWTQYF.

This clonotype was picked up a small number of times. The rearrangement links TRBV20-1 to TRBJ2-1; perhaps TRBD2 as D (6 bases). Trimming pared 2 bases from V and 4 bases from J, leaving 15 bases between. From germline, CDR1 is DFQATT and CDR2 SNEGSKA (reference sequence). This CDR3 region has 15 residues. The chain's CDR3 is CSARPGVGGYNEQFF. CDR3 sequence (DNA): TGCAGTGCTAGACCAGGAGTGGGGGGATACAATGAGCAGTTCTTC.

Ten or more counts support this clonotype. The V gene is TRBV20-1, the J gene TRBJ2-3; D not certain. V dropped 3 bases and J dropped 2 bases, with 12 bases sitting between them. The germline V gene has CDR1 DFQATT and CDR2 SNEGSKA (reference sequence). CDR3 length equals 14 residues. The DNA of the CDR3 is TGCAGTGCTAGGACCCTTGGTGTCACAGATACGCAGTATTTT. Translated: CSARTLGVTDTQYF.

The chain links TRBV7-9 to TRBJ2-1; D tentatively reads TRBD1 or TRBD2 (5 bases each). Deletions cut 1 base from V and 0 bases from J, with 13 bases between. Germline CDR1 SEHNR, CDR2 FQNEAQ (reference sequence). CDR3 length: 17 amino acids. CDR3 nucleotide sequence: TGTGCCAGCAGCTTAGAGGGGCGGGTGAGCTCCTACAATGAGCAGTTCTTC. Translation gives CASSLEGRVSSYNEQFF. The full variable domain, rest sourced from reference TRBV7-9 and TRBJ2-1, is DTGVSQNPRHKITKRGQNVTFRCDPISEHNRLYWYRQTLGQGPEFLTYFQNEAQLEKSRLLSDRFSAERPKGSFSTLEIQRTEQGDSAMYLCASSLEGRVSSYNEQFFGPGTRLTVL.

The chain couples TRBV10-3 to TRBJ2-3; weak D call: TRBD2 (5 bases). The CDR3 runs to 17 residues. The ends were cut back, 0 bases at V and 0 bases at J, with 13 bases in the middle. Germline V gene data show CDR1 as ENHRY and CDR2 as SYGVKD. The CDR3 DNA reads TGTGCCATCAGTGAGTCCCCCATCGGCGGGAGCACAGATACGCAGTATTTT. Protein: CAISESPIGGSTDTQYF.

This clonotype has just a few counts. The gene calls are TRBV20-1 and TRBJ1-1; a weak D match, TRBD1 (5 bases). The V gene lost 2 bases and the J gene lost 4 bases, with 11 bases spanning the gap. CDR1 DFQATT and CDR2 SNEGSKA come from the germline V gene (reference sequence). CDR3 size: 13 residues. CDR3 nucleotides: TGCAGTGCTAGACTCGCGGGGGGCACTGAAGCTTTCTTT. This encodes CSARLAGGTEAFF.

Comments on this clonotype: A much more abundant neighbour one base away suggests this may be a read error. The chain joins TRBV29-1 to TRBJ2-6; unclear D gene. The CDR3 runs to 15 residues. CDR1 SQVTM and CDR2 ANQGSEA come from the germline V gene. V was trimmed by 2 bases and J by 2 bases, leaving 10 bases between them. CDR3 loop: CSVEQRSPGANVLTF. The CDR3 coding sequence is TGCAGCGTTGAACAACGTTCCCCTGGGGCCAACGTCCTGACTTTC.

V gene TRBV13 combines with J gene TRBJ1-2; 9 bases match TRBD1. The germline V gene has CDR1 PRHDT and CDR2 FYEKMQ (reference sequence). This CDR3 region has 17 residues. Trimming took 5 bases from V and 1 from J; bases not matched to a gene: 11. The chain's CDR3 is CASSDRDRAHFNYGYTF. CDR3 in DNA: TGTGCCAGCAGCGACCGGGACAGGGCTCATTTTAACTATGGCTACACCTTC.